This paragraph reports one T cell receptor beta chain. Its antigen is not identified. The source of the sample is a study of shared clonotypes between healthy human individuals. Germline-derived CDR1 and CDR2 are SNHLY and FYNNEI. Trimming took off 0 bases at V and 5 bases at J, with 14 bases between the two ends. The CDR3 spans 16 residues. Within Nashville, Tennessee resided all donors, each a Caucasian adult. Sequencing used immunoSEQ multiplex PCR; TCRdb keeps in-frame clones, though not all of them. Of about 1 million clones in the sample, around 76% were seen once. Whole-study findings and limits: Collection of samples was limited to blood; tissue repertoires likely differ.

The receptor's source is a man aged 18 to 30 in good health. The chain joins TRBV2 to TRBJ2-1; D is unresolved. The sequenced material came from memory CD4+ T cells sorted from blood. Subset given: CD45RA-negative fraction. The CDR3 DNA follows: TGTGCCAGCAGTGAAGCGCTTCGGCTAGAGAACAATGAGCAGTTCTTC. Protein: CASSEALRLENNEQFF.